This T cell receptor beta chain derives from a study of regulatory T cells in long-lasting Graves disease. The study, taken as a whole, reports: Sharing of public clonotypes was greater in persistent patients (about 3,000) than in new patients (around 890).

To note about this clonotype: What it binds is not known.

Stated time point: newly diagnosed GD, antithyroid drugs for less than 3 months. Researchers made the TCR library from RNA that was extracted from PBMCs. The CDR3 runs 16 residues. Germline V gene sequence: CDR1 GTSNPN, CDR2 SVGIG (reference sequence). The ends lost 2 bases at V and 9 bases at J; junction bases unmatched: 14. Investigators prepared the TCR beta libraries by applying iRepertoire HTBI primers and Arm-PCR of CDR3 regions. TCRdb reanalysed the multiplex PCR reads using MiXCR and keeps one entry per CDR3 protein. The data contain about 530,000 distinct CDR3 sequences, around 16% of them seen just once; the ten biggest clones take up roughly 25%. Another study also made use of these data, one on T cells in Graves' hyperthyroidism and ophthalmopathy.

The clonotype comes from a woman aged 35-65 years with Graves disease. Specimen: peripheral blood mononuclear cells (PBMCs), collected at new diagnosis, from a patient treated with antithyroid drugs. The chain recombines TRBV30 with TRBJ1-3; TRBD1 matches 9 bases. CDR3 DNA: TGTGCCTGGAGTCTAGCTGGAGGACAGGGGTCGAGCACCATATATTTT. Protein product: CAWSLAGGQGSSTIYF.